What follows are 5 T cell receptor beta chains derived from one specimen sequenced in a study of T cell responses to AZD1222 COVID-19 vaccine. TCRdb's table, derived via immunoSEQ multiplex PCR, lists solely in-frame clones and lacks some. Counted here are approximately 190,000 clones, approximately 92% occurring once; the ten biggest clones make up 1% to 1.5%. The sample here was peripheral blood, taken on day 0 of AZD1222 vaccination. These receptors were collected from an adult in good health.

V and J are TRBV6-6 and TRBJ2-5, with D possibly TRBD1 on 5 matching bases. Trimming cost V 6 bases and J 4 bases, with 18 bases left between them. Germline CDR1 and CDR2: MNHNY and SVGAGI (reference sequence). The CDR3 spans 15 residues. In DNA form, the CDR3 reads TGTGCCAGCAGCTCCCTGGACCCAAGGGGAGAGACCCAGTACTTC. This sequence encodes CASSSLDPRGETQYF.

CDR3 region: CASSWGGVDNSPLHF. DNA of the CDR3: TGTGCCAGCAGCTGGGGTGGGGTAGATAATTCACCCCTCCACTTT. V gene TRBV5-4 combines with J gene TRBJ1-6; D is undetermined. V was cut by 3 bases and J by 5 bases, with 12 bases left in between. CDR1 SGHNT and CDR2 YYREEE come from the germline V gene (reference sequence). This CDR3 has 15 residues.

The chain couples TRBV5-6 to TRBJ1-6; D gene unclear. The CDR3 covers 13 residues. Between the trimmed V and J ends, which lost 4 bases and 10 bases, there was a span of 12 bases. Germline lookup yields CDR1 SGHDT and CDR2 YYEEEE. Here the CDR3 reads CASSQSRQSPLHF. In DNA, the CDR3 is TGTGCCAGCAGCCAGTCCCGCCAGTCACCCCTCCACTTT.

The rearrangement uses TRBV5-1 and TRBJ2-2, with D unresolved. Per the germline V gene, CDR1 is SGHRS and CDR2 is YFSETQ. The germline V and J ends were trimmed by 0 bases and 5 bases, with 17 bases remaining between them. The CDR3 contains 17 residues. CDR3: CASSLGSLDWETGELFF. The CDR3 region has the DNA TGCGCCAGCAGCTTGGGCTCGCTAGATTGGGAAACCGGGGAGCTGTTTTTT.

The chain carries TRBV11-3 and TRBJ2-1; possible D gene TRBD1, 6 bases. Trimming removed 5 bases at V and 2 bases at J, with 16 bases between. The germline V gene has CDR1 SGHNT and CDR2 YENEEA. The CDR3 totals 16 residues. The CDR3 reads CASSPTGPLPYNEQFF. In DNA form, the CDR3 reads TGTGCCAGCAGCCCGACAGGTCCGTTACCCTACAATGAGCAGTTCTTC.